The 26 T cell receptor beta chains given below trace back to one sample, sequenced in a study of response to subunit inactivated influenza vaccine. TCRdb re-called the RT-PCR reads with MiXCR, one entry per CDR3 protein. This table holds 550,000 to 650,000 distinct CDR3 sequences, about 12% found once. Sequenced material: PBMCs from blood, taken on the day of vaccination. These receptors were taken from a man aged 45 to 65 who received an inactivated influenza vaccine.

This clonotype has a count of ten or more. The chain employs TRBV24-1 and TRBJ2-1, with TRBD1 matching 9 bases. V lost 4 bases, J lost 7 bases, and 7 bases stayed unmatched. From germline, CDR1 is KGHDR and CDR2 SFDVKD. This CDR3 has 15 amino acids. The CDR3 DNA follows: TGTGCCACCAGTGAAACGGGACAGGGAGGTAATGAGCAGTTCTTC. The encoded protein is CATSETGQGGNEQFF.

V gene TRBV23-1 combines with J gene TRBJ2-3, with D tentatively TRBD1 (6 bases). TRBV23-1 has ORF status, its function being uncertain. The CDR3 is made up of 15 amino acids. Trimming left V 3 bases short and J 4 bases short, with 14 bases between. In nucleotides, the CDR3 is TGCGCCAGCAGTCATCAGGGCGAGGGGGCAGATACGCAGTATTTT. Translation gives CASSHQGEGADTQYF.

This clonotype has more than one count but fewer than ten. This sequence joins TRBV2 and TRBJ2-4; D may correspond to TRBD1 or TRBD2 (5 bases each). From germline, CDR1 is SNHLY and CDR2 FYNNEI. This CDR3 is built from 15 residues. Trimming left V 6 bases short and J 8 bases short, with 20 bases between. The DNA of the CDR3 is TGTGCCAGCAGGGGCGGGTTGGGGCCGCAAGACATTCAGTACTTC. Translation gives CASRGGLGPQDIQYF.

In the case of this clonotype: This sequence may be a read error, since a much larger clone differs from it by one base. This sequence joins TRBV7-9 and TRBJ2-7; TRBD1 agrees at 8 bases. Germline values: CDR1 SEHNR, CDR2 FQNEAQ (reference sequence). This CDR3 spans 15 amino acids. Germline trimming cut 3 bases from V and 3 bases from J; bases unmatched to any gene: 7. This CDR3 reads CASSFNGTGIYEQYF. The CDR3 DNA follows: TGTGCCAGCAGCTTCAACGGGACAGGTATCTACGAGCAGTACTTC.

This clonotype was recorded many times. This chain connects TRBV5-1 to TRBJ2-5; D may be TRBD2 (6 bases). Germline V gene lookup returns CDR1 SGHRS and CDR2 YFSETQ. This CDR3 has 14 residues. Between the trimmed V and J ends, which lost 2 bases and 5 bases, there was a span of 13 bases. This chain's CDR3 is CASSLQRGGETQYF. The CDR3 DNA reads TGCGCCAGCAGCTTACAGCGAGGAGGGGAGACCCAGTACTTC.

This rearrangement joins TRBV7-9 to TRBJ1-3; 9 bases agree with TRBD1. Germline assignment: CDR1 SEHNR and CDR2 FQNEAQ (reference sequence). Trimming took 5 bases from V and 2 from J; bases not matched to a gene: 4. This CDR3 is built from 15 residues. In nucleotides, the CDR3 is TGTGCCAGCAGCCCTTGGACAGGGGCTGGAAACACCATATATTTT. Encoded protein: CASSPWTGAGNTIYF.

This clonotype showed up just a few times. The chain employs TRBV5-1 and TRBJ2-7; D is unclear. The CDR3 spans 14 residues. The V gene's germline CDR1 is SGHRS and CDR2 YFSETQ. V lost 0 bases, J lost 2 bases, and 9 bases lay in between. Written as DNA, the CDR3 is TGCGCCAGCAGCTTGGTAGGCACTACCTACGAGCAGTACTTC. Its translation: CASSLVGTTYEQYF. The full variable domain, with the rest looked up from reference TRBV5-1 and TRBJ2-7, is KAGVTQTPRYLIKTRGQQVTLSCSPISGHRSVSWYQQTPGQGLQFLFEYFSETQRNKGNFPGRFSGRQFSNSRSEMNVSTLELGDSALYLCASSLVGTTYEQYFGPGTRLTVT.

The table lists this clonotype with a few counts. The V and J genes are TRBV7-2 and TRBJ2-3; 13 bases match TRBD2. The germline V gene has CDR1 SGHTA and CDR2 FQGNSA. The CDR3 is 18 amino acids. The ends lost 0 bases at V and 1 base at J; junction bases unmatched: 4. The CDR3 region has the DNA TGTGCCAGCAGCTTAGCGCTACTAGCGGGAGGGGGCACAGATACGCAGTATTTT. Translating it yields CASSLALLAGGGTDTQYF.

This chain uses TRBV7-6 with TRBJ2-3; unclear D gene. The V gene's germline CDR1 is SGHVS and CDR2 FNYEAQ. Trimming took off 5 bases at V and 4 bases at J, with 13 bases between the two ends. The CDR3 totals 14 residues. The CDR3 DNA reads TGTGCCAGCAGCCCCCACATCAACGCAGATACGCAGTATTTT. Residues: CASSPHINADTQYF.

This clonotype was detected only a few times. The genes are TRBV7-2 and TRBJ1-2; D uncertain. V was clipped by 1 base and J by 5 bases, with 17 bases between them. The CDR3 is 16 amino acids. Germline V gene lookup returns CDR1 SGHTA and CDR2 FQGNSA. CDR3 residues: CASSLDSRAISYGYTF. For the CDR3, the DNA is TGTGCCAGCAGCTTAGATTCGAGGGCAATTTCTTATGGCTACACCTTC.

This clonotype appeared many times. V is TRBV5-5 and J is TRBJ2-7; D is unresolved. V lost 1 base and J 1 base, leaving 12 bases between the germline ends. The CDR3 covers 15 residues. Per the germline V gene, CDR1 is SGHKS and CDR2 is YYEKEE (reference sequence). The CDR3, as DNA: TGTGCCAGCAGCTTGTCGGGTGAAAGGTCCTACGAGCAGTACTTC. Translation: CASSLSGERSYEQYF.

The chain is built from TRBV27 and TRBJ1-1, with unresolved D. The germline V gene has CDR1 MNHEY and CDR2 SMNVEV (reference sequence). The CDR3 totals 16 residues. The V end lost 3 bases, the J end lost 0 bases, and 14 bases lay between the germline ends. CDR3 DNA: TGTGCCAGCAGTTTTGTTAGTGGAGGAGTGAACACTGAAGCTTTCTTT. It specifies CASSFVSGGVNTEAFF.

This clonotype has more than one count but fewer than ten. The DNA of the CDR3 is TGCAGCGTTCAAAAACAAGCGTCTGAAGCTTTCTTT. Translated: CSVQKQASEAFF. This chain uses TRBV29-1 with TRBJ1-1, with no clear D. Germline CDR1 and CDR2: SQVTM and ANQGSEA. The CDR3 is made up of 12 amino acids. V was trimmed by 5 bases and J by 6 bases, leaving 13 bases between them.

This clonotype has just a few counts. The chain couples TRBV28 to TRBJ2-7; TRBD1 aligns across 9 bases. Germline-derived CDR1 and CDR2 are MDHEN and SYDVKM. The CDR3 sequence is 15 residues long. V shed 5 bases, J shed 3 bases, and the junction held 8 bases outside the gene matches. CDR3 amino acids: CASSPTGTGNYEQYF. CDR3 DNA sequence: TGTGCCAGCAGTCCAACCGGGACAGGGAACTACGAGCAGTACTTC.

V is TRBV20-1 and J is TRBJ2-3; 12 positions agree with TRBD2. CDR3 length equals 13 residues. CDR1 is DFQATT, CDR2 SNEGSKA, per germline (reference sequence). V lost 6 bases to trimming and J lost 5 bases; unmatched junction nucleotides: 3. CDR3: CSASGLAGDTQYF. In DNA, the CDR3 is TGCAGTGCCTCGGGACTAGCGGGAGATACGCAGTATTTT.

This clonotype was picked up many times. The CDR3 reads CASSLSSDTQYF. DNA of the CDR3: TGTGCCAGCAGCTTGAGTTCAGATACGCAGTATTTT. The V and J genes are TRBV5-6 and TRBJ2-3; D is unclear. V was pared by 1 base and J by 4 bases, with 4 bases between. Germline V gene sequence: CDR1 SGHDT, CDR2 YYEEEE. The CDR3 spans 12 residues.

The gene calls are TRBV4-1 and TRBJ2-5, with TRBD2 matching over 11 bases. Germline loops: CDR1 MGHRA, CDR2 YSYEKL. The ends lost 3 bases at V and 4 bases at J; junction bases unmatched: 4. The CDR3 runs 15 residues. CDR3 residues: CASSQGTSGGETQYF. In nucleotides, the CDR3 is TGCGCCAGCAGCCAGGGAACTAGCGGGGGAGAGACCCAGTACTTC.

This sequence joins TRBV28 and TRBJ2-3; 8 bases align to TRBD1. Trimming removed 9 bases from V and 0 bases from J; junction bases left unmatched: 14. Germline values: CDR1 MDHEN, CDR2 SYDVKM. The CDR3 has 17 residues. The CDR3 reads CASAGTGDAVSTDTQYF. Written as DNA, the CDR3 is TGTGCCAGTGCCGGGACAGGAGACGCCGTTAGCACAGATACGCAGTATTTT.

The CDR3 sequence is CSVSGTGMPETQYF. In DNA, the CDR3 is TGCAGCGTTTCCGGGACAGGAATGCCGGAGACCCAGTACTTC. This rearrangement joins TRBV20-1 to TRBJ2-5; 8 nucleotides align to TRBD1. The length of the CDR3 is 14 residues. The germline CDR1 and CDR2 sequences are DFQATT and SNEGSKA (reference sequence).

As to this clonotype: With a much larger clone just one base away, this may be a read error. The chain links TRBV3-1 to TRBJ2-4, with 7 bases identical to TRBD1. In germline, CDR1 is LGHDT, CDR2 YNNKEL (reference sequence). The CDR3 is made up of 18 amino acids. As DNA, the CDR3 is TGTGCCCGCAGCCCCCGGCCCCGACAGGGTGTGTCCAAAAACATTCAGTACTTC. Protein product: CARSPRPRQGVSKNIQYF.

The chain links TRBV28 to TRBJ2-1; 8 bases agree with TRBD2. Germline CDR1 and CDR2: MDHEN and SYDVKM. The length of the CDR3 is 15 residues. V lost 6 bases to trimming and J lost 6 bases; unmatched junction nucleotides: 10. The CDR3 here is CASRSAGLEGNEQFF. Here the CDR3 DNA reads TGTGCCAGCAGATCAGCGGGACTAGAGGGCAATGAGCAGTTCTTC.

The gene calls are TRBV30 and TRBJ2-7, with D maybe TRBD1 (6 bases). V lost 4 bases, J lost 6 bases, and 13 bases lay in between. Germline V CDR1 and CDR2: GTSNPN, SVGIG (reference sequence). This CDR3 region has 12 residues. Written as DNA, the CDR3 is TGTGCCTGGAATGACAGGTTTGCCGAGCAGTACTTC. Its translation is CAWNDRFAEQYF.

This clonotype was counted between two and nine times. V gene TRBV9 combines with J gene TRBJ2-7, with D unclear. Per germline, CDR1 SGDLS and CDR2 YYNGEE. The germline V and J ends were trimmed by 0 bases and 6 bases, with 10 bases remaining between them. This CDR3 is 13 amino acids long. For the CDR3, the DNA is TGTGCCAGCAGCGTAGAAGGATGGGGCGAGCAGTACTTC. The encoded protein is CASSVEGWGEQYF.

The chain employs TRBV10-3 and TRBJ1-2, with 7 bases matching TRBD1. Germline CDR1 is ENHRY and CDR2 is SYGVKD. The junction had 4 bases not matched to a gene; V was cut back by 1 base and J by 8 bases. The CDR3 has 13 amino acids. The CDR3 loop reads CAISEWDSRGYTF. The CDR3 coding sequence is TGTGCCATCAGTGAGTGGGACAGCCGCGGCTACACCTTC.

The chain uses TRBV29-1 and TRBJ1-1; possibly TRBD1 for D (5 bases). CDR1 and CDR2 from the germline V gene are SQVTM and ANQGSEA. V was shortened by 7 bases and J by 10 bases, with 13 bases between the two germline ends. CDR3 size: 10 residues. CDR3 nucleotide sequence: TGCAGCGGATATGACGGGGGAGCTTTCTTT. Its translation: CSGYDGGAFF.

The genes are TRBV10-3 and TRBJ1-4; 10 bases match TRBD1. Germline V gives CDR1 ENHRY, CDR2 SYGVKD. The length of the CDR3 is 15 residues. The junction had 7 bases not matched to a gene; V was cut back by 8 bases and J by 4 bases. The DNA of the CDR3 is TGTGCCATCGGTGGACAGGGGGTAGATAATGAAAAACTGTTTTTT. It yields the protein CAIGGQGVDNEKLFF.